The present T cell receptor beta chain was sequenced within a study of blood T cell repertoires in COVID-19 (TCRdb year 2020). For context, the study as a whole: Collaborator samples came from the United States, Italy and Spain and covered acute and convalescent phases of COVID-19. The prospective study material was composed of cDNA or gDNA derived from T cells, B-cell-depleted T cells, or PBMCs. Deeply sampled blood TCRbeta repertoires from subjects exposed to, actively infected with, or recovered from COVID-19 were included in the dataset. The repertoires were made available in a free public database intended to serve as a resource for research on the immune response to SARS-CoV-2. Samples came from the ongoing ImmuneRACE study (first 160 participants) plus 1,254 subjects from 6 global collaborators. A de-identified subject ID, COVID-19 status, age in years and sex were almost always included in the sample metadata. HLA class I and class II types, where available, came from metadata supplied by the sample provider rather than from assay-based typing. The paper as a whole reports these results and caveats: The amount of clinical and demographic metadata varied by source and participant and was provided uncurated.

The CDR3 numbers 14 residues from cysteine through phenylalanine. The only DNA kept is the CDR3, 42 bases in frame from the first base. From the germline V gene, CDR1 is MNHEY and CDR2 is SVGAGI. Germline trimming amounts to 6 bases on V and 5 bases on J, with 6 as the count of junction bases outside the gene matches. The immunoSEQ Assay, a bias-controlled multiplex PCR, was used to amplify TCRbeta CDR3 regions from genomic DNA. On the study's bioinformatics: Within the assay, amplification of reference gene primers was used to estimate how many nucleated cells each sample contained. To quantify the absolute abundance of each unique TCRbeta CDR3 rearrangement, sequence reads were collapsed and filtered. Productive Simpson clonality was computed per sample as the square root of Simpson's diversity index over productive rearrangements. TCRdb mirrors the immuneACCESS table, restricted to in-frame sequences. Some clones are absent from its copies; in checked studies, under half trace to an unresolved V gene, and the reason for the others is unknown. V, J and clone size reflect that table, while D and trimming were determined from the DNA. Within this sample are some 160,000 clones, with around 81% of them counted one time only. The ten largest account for under 13% of the sample.

A note on this clone: It has no known antigen specificity. No base quality information exists; no much larger clone differs at one position.

Each collaborating institution followed its own protocols to collect whole blood in K2EDTA tubes. For TCRbeta analysis, collaborators shipped samples as frozen whole blood, isolated PBMCs, or DNA extracted from either of those sample types. The sequencing input was peripheral blood. The origin of this receptor is a man in his 70s with active or convalescent COVID-19. The sequence joins TRBV6-5 to TRBJ1-5; 8 nucleotides in the junction match TRBD1. The DNA reads as follows: TGTGCCAGCAGACAGGGGGGGGTGGATCAGCCCCAGCATTTT. The translation is CASRQGGVDQPQHF.